The present T cell receptor beta chain was sequenced within a study of blood T cell repertoires in COVID-19. Study in general: The study drew acute and convalescent COVID-19 samples from the United States, Italy and Spain. Nucleic acid was either cDNA or gDNA, and it came from T cells, B-cell-depleted T cells, or PBMCs.

The participants were between about 18 and 100 years old and came from roughly 25 US areas. Germline CDR1 and CDR2: MGHDK and SYGVNS. The V and J ends lost 5 bases and 3 bases respectively, with 14 bases between them. This CDR3 region has 14 residues. In the study's own analysis: The assay estimated nucleated cells by amplifying reference gene primers. The assay was immunoSEQ multiplex PCR, and TCRdb's table has in-frame clones only and misses some. The V and J calls and clone size are taken from that table; D and trimming were inferred from the DNA. The sample comprises about 190,000 clones, 86% of which are singletons, and 5% to 7% rests with the top ten.

Sequencing used PBMCs or T cells enriched from blood (not recorded which). The chain couples TRBV25-1 to TRBJ2-7; no definite D call. This sequence was found in a man in his forties or fifties with acute COVID-19. In DNA, the CDR3 is TGTGCCAGCAGTAACCTCCCGCAGGACTACGAGCAGTACTTC. As protein: CASSNLPQDYEQYF.